This is a list of T cell receptor beta chains from one sample in a study of OX40 agonist ivuxolimab in advanced cancers. The method was immunoSEQ multiplex PCR; TCRdb's version includes in-frame clones alone and lacks a portion of them. The table records more than 100,000 clones, about 93% of them present only once. This material consisted of CD4+ or CD8+ T cells sorted from blood, taken in a trial of the OX40 agonist ivuxolimab. These receptors came from an adult with an advanced solid tumor such as melanoma, head and neck, liver or kidney cancer. CDR3s include the opening cysteine and the closing phenylalanine or tryptophan. D genes are given only for firm matches. Clone size is given for some rows only: seen once, a few or many times, or a class if the clone is expanded.

V gene	D gene	J gene	clone size	CDR3 protein	CDR3 DNA
TRBV10-1	TRBD2	TRBJ2-1	.	CASSPGTSGGEGNEQFF	TGCGCCAGCAGCCCCGGGACTAGCGGGGGGGAGGGCAATGAGCAGTTCTTC
TRBV6-5	.	TRBJ2-7	.	CASSYAARVSSYEQYF	TGTGCCAGCAGTTACGCTGCCAGGGTGAGCTCCTACGAGCAGTACTTC
TRBV10-3	.	TRBJ2-7	.	CASSYTTAAGYYEQYF	TGTGCCAGCAGTTACACGACCGCCGCGGGGTACTACGAGCAGTACTTC
TRBV28	TRBD1	TRBJ1-4	.	CASRTGGNEKLFF	TGTGCCAGCAGAACAGGGGGCAATGAAAAACTGTTTTTT
TRBV7-6	.	TRBJ2-4	.	CASSSTGGGAKNIQYF	TGTGCCAGCAGCTCTACAGGGGGGGGAGCCAAAAACATTCAGTACTTC
TRBV20-1	.	TRBJ1-2	.	CSATDYGYTF	TGCAGTGCTACTGACTATGGCTACACCTTC
TRBV28	.	TRBJ2-1	.	CASSLPPGIWEQFF	TGTGCCAGCAGTTTACCCCCGGGTATCTGGGAGCAGTTCTTC
TRBV7-2	TRBD1	TRBJ1-2	once	CASSPRISVTGEDYGYTF	TGTGCCAGCAGCCCGCGAATCTCCGTGACAGGGGAGGACTATGGCTACACCTTC
TRBV7-9	TRBD1	TRBJ2-5	.	CASSRRTGGDSETQYF	TGTGCCAGCAGCCGACGGACAGGGGGGGACTCAGAGACCCAGTACTTC
TRBV6-4	TRBD1	TRBJ2-7	.	CASSDQGVAYEQYF	TGTGCCAGCAGTGACCAGGGGGTAGCCTACGAGCAGTACTTC
TRBV5-5	TRBD1	TRBJ1-3	.	CASSLATTGIGNTIYF	TGTGCCAGCAGCTTGGCGACGACAGGGATCGGAAACACCATATATTTT
TRBV6-5	TRBD1	TRBJ1-6	few	CASSLTGENSPLHF	TGTGCCAGCAGCCTTACAGGGGAGAATTCACCCCTCCACTTT
TRBV28	.	TRBJ2-7	.	CASSLMDTPYEQYF	TGTGCCAGCTCTTTAATGGACACCCCCTACGAGCAGTACTTC
TRBV18	TRBD1	TRBJ2-7	.	CASSPGQGVTYEQYF	TGTGCCAGCTCACCCGGACAGGGGGTGACCTACGAGCAGTACTTC
TRBV6-6	.	TRBJ2-3	.	CASSYTQDTQYF	TGTGCCAGCAGTTACACACAAGATACGCAGTATTTT
TRBV14	.	TRBJ1-4	.	CASSLDRQNEKLFF	TGTGCCAGCAGCTTGGACAGACAGAATGAAAAACTGTTTTTT
TRBV28	.	TRBJ2-7	.	CASSSADFTYEQYF	TGTGCCAGCAGTTCGGCGGACTTCACCTACGAGCAGTACTTC
TRBV11-3	TRBD1	TRBJ2-7	.	CASSVGTGRYEQYF	TGTGCCAGCAGCGTGGGGACAGGGCGGTACGAGCAGTACTTC
TRBV7-3	.	TRBJ1-2	few	CASSPQFTPGPHLSF	TGTGCCAGCAGCCCACAATTTACGCCGGGGCCCCATTTATCCTTC
TRBV7-4	.	TRBJ1-6	.	CASSTWWDSPLHF	TGTGCCAGCAGCACCTGGTGGGATTCACCCCTCCACTTT
TRBV7-9	.	TRBJ1-4	.	CASSLQRWELFF	TGTGCCAGCAGCTTACAGCGGTGGGAACTGTTTTTT
TRBV18	.	TRBJ2-5	.	CASSPAGETQYF	TGTGCCAGCTCACCGGCTGGGGAGACCCAGTACTTC
TRBV5-4	.	TRBJ2-5	.	CASSLRGQYQETQYF	TGTGCCAGCAGTTTGAGGGGCCAATACCAAGAGACCCAGTACTTC
TRBV6-5	.	TRBJ2-1	.	CASSYGRVASNEQFF	TGTGCCAGCAGTTATGGTAGGGTAGCCTCCAATGAGCAGTTCTTC
TRBV7-2	.	TRBJ2-3	.	CASSGGATDGYTQYF	TGTGCCAGCAGCGGCGGCGCTACGGACGGGTATACGCAGTATTTT
TRBV4-2	.	TRBJ1-6	.	CASSLGPALDSPLHF	TGTGCCAGCAGCCTTGGGCCTGCCCTTGATTCACCCCTCCACTTT
TRBV5-5	.	TRBJ2-2	.	CASSLPFTGELFF	TGTGCCAGCAGCTTGCCCTTCACCGGGGAGCTGTTTTTT
TRBV5-1	.	TRBJ1-6	.	CASSLGQGGSPLHF	TGCGCCAGCAGCTTAGGGCAGGGCGGTTCACCCCTCCACTTT
TRBV7-9	.	TRBJ1-1	.	CASSHTQETEAFF	TGTGCCAGCAGCCATACTCAGGAGACTGAAGCTTTCTTT
TRBV7-8	TRBD2	TRBJ2-4	.	CASSRGLARDIQYF	TGTGCCAGCAGCCGCGGACTAGCGAGAGACATTCAGTACTTC
TRBV19	.	TRBJ2-3	.	CASSNRGDTQYF	TGTGCCAGTAGTAATAGGGGAGATACGCAGTATTTT
TRBV9	.	TRBJ1-1	.	CASSVGGTANGGTEAFF	TGTGCCAGCAGCGTAGGAGGGACGGCAAATGGGGGCACTGAAGCTTTCTTT
TRBV6-1	TRBD1	TRBJ1-4	.	CASSARQGAREKLFF	TGTGCCAGCAGTGCCCGACAGGGGGCACGTGAAAAACTGTTTTTT
TRBV6-4	TRBD2	TRBJ2-5	.	CASKRTSGASETQYF	TGTGCCAGCAAACGGACTAGCGGGGCCTCGGAGACCCAGTACTTC
TRBV5-1	.	TRBJ2-4	.	CASSLAGWGSASSVDKNIQYF	TGCGCCAGCAGCTTGGCAGGGTGGGGGAGCGCATCCTCTGTTGACAAAAACATTCAGTACTTC
TRBV18	TRBD2	TRBJ2-1	.	CASSPPGLAGGYEQFF	TGTGCCAGCTCACCACCCGGGCTAGCGGGGGGCTATGAGCAGTTCTTC
TRBV21-1	.	TRBJ2-1	.	CASSKRLGGRSYNEQFF	TGTGCCAGCAGCAAACGCCTAGGGGGTCGCTCCTACAATGAGCAGTTCTTC
TRBV6-5	TRBD2	TRBJ2-3	.	CASSYSMAGRGDTQYF	TGTGCCAGCAGTTACTCGATGGCGGGGCGGGGGGATACGCAGTATTTT
TRBV18	.	TRBJ2-1	.	CASSPNQATNEQFF	TGTGCCAGCTCGCCTAATCAGGCGACCAATGAGCAGTTCTTC
TRBV5-1	.	TRBJ2-7	.	CASSLVAGSSYEQYF	TGCGCCAGCAGCTTGGTTGCGGGAAGCTCCTACGAGCAGTACTTC
TRBV11-2	.	TRBJ2-5	.	CASSLEETQYF	TGTGCCAGCAGCTTAGAAGAGACCCAGTACTTC
TRBV5-1	.	TRBJ1-2	.	CASSLGGVLGYTF	TGCGCCAGCAGCTTGGGCGGGGTTCTGGGCTACACCTTC
TRBV7-9	.	TRBJ2-5	.	CASSFNAGRETQYF	TGTGCCAGCAGCTTCAACGCAGGGAGGGAGACCCAGTACTTC
TRBV5-1	.	TRBJ1-4	.	CASSLEGYEKLFF	TGCGCCAGCAGCTTGGAAGGTTATGAAAAACTGTTTTTT
TRBV7-2	TRBD1	TRBJ1-1	.	CASSTRQGGDTEAFF	TGTGCCAGCAGCACCCGACAGGGCGGGGACACTGAAGCTTTCTTT
TRBV5-8	.	TRBJ2-1	.	CASSRGLSLSSYNEQFF	TGTGCCAGCAGTCGGGGACTTTCTCTATCGTCCTACAATGAGCAGTTCTTC
TRBV6-5	.	TRBJ2-6	.	CASLSFSGANVLTF	TGTGCCAGCCTCTCGTTCTCTGGGGCCAACGTCCTGACTTTC
TRBV28	TRBD2	TRBJ2-5	.	CASSSRLAGVLETQYF	TGTGCCAGCAGTTCAAGACTAGCGGGAGTCCTGGAGACCCAGTACTTC
TRBV29-1	.	TRBJ2-3	.	CSVLRGDTQYF	TGCAGCGTTCTAAGGGGAGATACGCAGTATTTT
TRBV7-9	.	TRBJ2-2	.	CASSLVWQTGELFF	TGTGCCAGCAGCTTAGTCTGGCAAACCGGGGAGCTGTTTTTT